The 32 T cell receptor beta chains below were found in one sample sequenced in a study of blood T cells in healthy people across ages. PCR was performed a second time for about 7 to 11 cycles using a sample-barcoded 5' primer and a J-beta primer mix. Each CDR3 protein gets one entry after TCRdb re-called the 5' RACE reads with MiXCR. In the table there are over 300,000 distinct CDR3 sequences, approximately 51% of which are singletons. The sequenced sample consisted of blood. The receptors shown here come from a man aged 60 to 69 in good health.

V and J are TRBV20-1 and TRBJ2-6, with D maybe TRBD1 (6 bases). In germline, CDR1 is DFQATT, CDR2 SNEGSKA (reference sequence). The CDR3 has 16 residues. V lost 7 bases to trimming and J lost 0 bases, with 16 bases between them. CDR3 loop: CSVGGSTNSGANVLTF. CDR3 DNA: TGCAGTGTTGGGGGCAGTACCAACTCTGGGGCCAACGTCCTGACTTTC.

The count of this clonotype is one. The CDR3 sequence is CSVEGGGALSSYNEQFF. The CDR3 DNA reads as TGCAGCGTTGAAGGGGGGGGCGCCCTGAGCTCCTACAATGAGCAGTTCTTC. The chain is built from TRBV29-1 and TRBJ2-1; a possible D gene is TRBD2 (7 bases). The germline V and J ends were trimmed by 1 base and 0 bases, with 16 bases remaining between them. Germline V gives CDR1 SQVTM, CDR2 ANQGSEA. The CDR3 contains 17 residues.

The chain combines TRBV6-9 with TRBJ1-1; TRBD1 is a possible D gene (6 bases). This CDR3 contains 16 residues. With 4 bases removed from V and 2 bases from J, the gap between germline ends came to 17 bases. Per germline, CDR1 MNHGY and CDR2 SVAAGI. CDR3 DNA: TGTGCCAGCAGTTCTCTCCTAGGGGGGCTTAACACTGAAGCTTTCTTT. Residues: CASSSLLGGLNTEAFF.

Of note for this clonotype: Given a much more abundant clone one base away, this may be a read error. The V and J genes are TRBV29-1 and TRBJ1-2; D might be TRBD1 (5 bases). CDR1 SQVTM and CDR2 ANQGSEA come from the germline V gene. The CDR3 is made up of 13 amino acids. DNA of the CDR3: TGCAGCGGTGAAGCGGGACCCTGGAGTGGCTACACCTTC. Its translation is CSGEAGPWSGYTF.

The CDR3 sequence: CASSQDVGGAGAIEQYF. As DNA, the CDR3 is TGTGCCAGCAGCCAAGATGTTGGGGGGGCAGGGGCCATCGAGCAGTACTTC. The chain couples TRBV4-2 to TRBJ2-7, with a possible D match to TRBD2 (7 bases). This CDR3 contains 17 residues. V was clipped by 0 bases and J by 6 bases, with 21 bases between them. Germline V gives CDR1 LGHNA, CDR2 YNFKEQ.

The chain links TRBV7-9 to TRBJ2-3; D possibly uses TRBD1 or TRBD2 (5 bases each). The CDR3 runs to 16 residues. With 5 bases removed from V and 2 bases from J, the gap between germline ends came to 17 bases. The V gene's germline CDR1 is SEHNR and CDR2 FQNEAQ (reference sequence). CDR3 region: CASSGRGRTSTDTQYF. DNA of the CDR3: TGTGCCAGCAGCGGCCGGGGCAGGACTTCCACAGATACGCAGTATTTT.

This chain uses TRBV20-1 with TRBJ2-7; D is uncertain. Trimming removed 3 bases from V and 5 bases from J, with 14 bases in between. This CDR3 contains 13 residues. The germline gives CDR1 DFQATT, CDR2 SNEGSKA (reference sequence). The CDR3 protein is CSARLAPGHEQYF. The DNA of the CDR3 is TGCAGTGCTAGGTTGGCGCCTGGCCACGAGCAGTACTTC.

This chain uses TRBV7-8 with TRBJ2-5, with D perhaps TRBD1 or TRBD2 (6 bases each). The CDR3 extends over 16 amino acids. Germline V gene sequence: CDR1 SGHVS, CDR2 FQNEAQ. V was cut by 1 base and J by 9 bases, with 21 bases left in between. The CDR3 spells CASSLVGGLRRGAQYF. In DNA form, the CDR3 reads TGTGCCAGCAGCTTAGTTGGCGGACTCCGGAGGGGGGCCCAGTACTTC. The variable domain in full, with the rest retrieved from reference TRBV7-8 and TRBJ2-5, is GAGVSQSPRYKVAKRGQDVALRCDPISGHVSLFWYQQALGQGPEFLTYFQNEAQLDKSGLPSDRFFAERPEGSVSTLKIQRTQQEDSAVYLCASSLVGGLRRGAQYFGPGTRLLVL.

J is TRBJ1-2 and V is TRBV4-3, with TRBD1 matching over 8 bases. V shed 4 bases and J 4 bases; nucleotides not matched to a gene: 8. CDR3 length: 15 amino acids. Germline CDR1 reads LGHNA; CDR2 reads YSLEER. Written as DNA, the CDR3 is TGCGCCAGCAGCCCAGTGAGGGACAGGCCCTATGGCTACACCTTC. As protein: CASSPVRDRPYGYTF.

This chain links TRBV20-1 with TRBJ2-3, with 10 bases identical to TRBD2. This CDR3 contains 18 residues. Germline trimming cut 0 bases from V and 4 bases from J; bases unmatched to any gene: 13. CDR1 is DFQATT and CDR2 is SNEGSKA in the germline V gene (reference sequence). CDR3 in amino acids: CSARDPNQAGGPSDTQYF. DNA for the CDR3: TGCAGTGCTAGAGATCCCAACCAAGCGGGAGGGCCCTCAGATACGCAGTATTTT.

This clonotype occurred once. The chain employs TRBV3-1 and TRBJ2-6, with a weak D call TRBD2 (6 bases). From germline, CDR1 is LGHDT and CDR2 YNNKEL (reference sequence). V was pared by 9 bases and J by 4 bases, with 13 bases between. The CDR3 spans 14 residues. CDR3 nucleotides: TGTGCCAGTAGCGCGGGACTCGGGGCCAACGTCCTGACTTTC. The encoded protein is CASSAGLGANVLTF.

This sequence joins TRBV6-5 and TRBJ2-3; D remains unclear. The V end was cut by 5 bases, the J end by 2 bases, with 17 bases between. Germline CDR1 is MNHEY and CDR2 is SVGAGI. The CDR3 sequence is 16 residues long. This CDR3 reads CASSPHSGGDTDTQYF. In nucleotides, the CDR3 is TGTGCCAGCAGTCCGCACTCGGGTGGGGACACAGATACGCAGTATTTT.

The J gene is TRBJ2-1, the V gene TRBV21-1; TRBD1, the D gene given by the table, was not confirmed from the DNA. TRBV21-1 is deemed a pseudogene. The CDR3 is 15 residues long. The CDR3 region is CASSTLQGEDNEQFF. The CDR3 DNA sequence: TGTGCCAGCAGCACCCTGCAGGGGGAGGACAATGAGCAGTTCTTC.

The chain recombines TRBV20-1 with TRBJ2-2; D possibly corresponds to TRBD2 (5 bases). This CDR3 comprises 14 residues. Trimming took 1 base from V and 3 from J, leaving 9 bases between them. The germline gives CDR1 DFQATT, CDR2 SNEGSKA (reference sequence). The CDR3 sequence is CSARASGYTGELFF. The CDR3 bases are TGCAGTGCTAGAGCCAGCGGCTACACCGGGGAGCTGTTTTTT.

The chain is built from TRBV6-1 and TRBJ1-2; tentative D call: TRBD1 (5 bases). The CDR3 length is 13 residues. With 8 bases removed from V and 6 bases from J, the gap between germline ends came to 16 bases. Per the germline V gene, CDR1 is MNHNS and CDR2 is SASEGT. The CDR3 is CASLNAQGNGYTF. The CDR3 DNA reads as TGTGCCAGCCTGAACGCCCAGGGTAATGGCTACACCTTC.

This clonotype was seen a few times. The J gene is TRBJ1-2, the V gene TRBV6-2 or TRBV6-3; D possibly corresponds to TRBD1 (5 bases). Germline assignment: CDR1 MNHEY and CDR2 SVGEGT. The CDR3 totals 12 residues. Trimming took 4 bases from V and 4 from J, leaving 7 bases between them. CDR3 nucleotide sequence: TGTGCCAGCAGTTCGACAGCCTATGGCTACACCTTC. Its translation: CASSSTAYGYTF.

This clonotype appeared a few times. The chain has TRBV27 and TRBJ2-1, with D uncertain. V was clipped by 2 bases and J by 14 bases, with 10 bases between them. The V gene's germline CDR1 is MNHEY and CDR2 SMNVEV (reference sequence). This CDR3 is 11 amino acids long. The CDR3 coding sequence is TGTGCCAGCAGTTTAAGGGAAAACGAGTTCTTC. It is translated as CASSLRENEFF.

The chain is built from TRBV2 and TRBJ2-3; TRBD2 matches at 13 bases. Germline V lookup: CDR1 SNHLY, CDR2 FYNNEI. This CDR3 is 16 amino acids long. With V trimmed by 6 bases and J by 4 bases, 7 bases remained unmatched. CDR3 sequence: CASRGTSGARADTQYF. CDR3 bases: TGTGCCAGCAGGGGGACTAGCGGGGCTAGGGCAGATACGCAGTATTTT.

The V gene is TRBV28, the J gene TRBJ1-2, with TRBD1 as a possible D gene (6 bases). The CDR3 length is 16 residues. V lost 4 bases and J 0 bases, leaving 15 bases between the germline ends. Germline V gives CDR1 MDHEN, CDR2 SYDVKM. This CDR3 is CASSSPGTPTNYGYTF. The DNA for the CDR3 is TGTGCCAGCAGTTCTCCCGGGACACCGACTAACTATGGCTACACCTTC.

The chain carries TRBV7-2 and TRBJ2-2; 7 bases fit TRBD2. The germline gives CDR1 SGHTA, CDR2 FQGNSA. The CDR3 has 15 residues. Trimming at V came to 5 bases and at J to 2 bases, leaving 5 bases not matched to a gene. CDR3 sequence reads: CASSPSGTNTGELFF. The DNA of the CDR3 is TGTGCCAGCAGCCCCAGCGGGACCAACACCGGGGAGCTGTTTTTT.

The chain carries TRBV5-1 and TRBJ1-3; the D is unclear. Germline loops: CDR1 SGHRS, CDR2 YFSETQ. The CDR3 is 14 amino acids. V was pared by 3 bases and J by 2 bases, with 9 bases between. CDR3 loop: CASSSAVPGNTIYF. For the CDR3, the DNA is TGCGCCAGCAGCTCGGCGGTGCCTGGAAACACCATATATTTT.

To note about this clonotype: One junction end does not reproduce the germline sequence, and a read error may be involved. V gene TRBV4-3 combines with J gene TRBJ1-2; no reliable D call. Germline lookup yields CDR1 LGHNA and CDR2 YSLEER. The CDR3 extends over 16 amino acids. This chain's CDR3 is CASNQDGPGGRDGYTF. CDR3 nucleotides: TGCGCCAGCAACCAAGATGGGCCGGGAGGGAGGGATGGCTACACCTTC.

The rearrangement links TRBV10-3 to TRBJ2-1; no clear D gene. V gave up 2 bases and J gave up 5 bases, with 13 bases separating them. The CDR3 contains 15 residues. Germline V gene data show CDR1 as ENHRY and CDR2 as SYGVKD. The CDR3 DNA sequence: TGTGCCATCAGTGAGAGATTGGATTATAACAATGAGCAGTTCTTC. The encoded protein is CAISERLDYNNEQFF.

This clonotype has only one observation. V gene TRBV24-1 combines with J gene TRBJ2-1; tentatively, D is TRBD1 or TRBD2 (6 bases each). Between the trimmed V and J ends, which lost 5 bases and 0 bases, there was a span of 19 bases. This CDR3 has 18 residues. Germline V gives CDR1 KGHDR, CDR2 SFDVKD. CDR3 loop: CATSGASGAHGSYNEQFF. Here the CDR3 DNA reads TGTGCCACCAGTGGTGCTTCGGGGGCCCACGGCTCCTACAATGAGCAGTTCTTC.

The chain employs TRBV5-5 and TRBJ2-7; the D is unclear. The CDR3 totals 15 residues. CDR1 is SGHKS, CDR2 YYEKEE, per germline (reference sequence). Trimming pared 4 bases from V and 7 bases from J, leaving 21 bases between. In nucleotides, the CDR3 is TGTGCCAGCAGCCTTCCACCCACCAGCAAGAGGGAGCAGTACTTC. Its protein is CASSLPPTSKREQYF.

The chain recombines TRBV6-2 or TRBV6-3 with TRBJ2-5; D is uncertain. The V end was cut by 6 bases, the J end by 11 bases, with 16 bases between. The germline CDR1 and CDR2 sequences are MNHEY and SVGEGT. The CDR3 extends over 12 amino acids. CDR3 coding DNA: TGTGCCAGCAGAAGATATAGGGATGAGCAGTACTTC. It specifies CASRRYRDEQYF.

Comment on this clonotype: A junction boundary mismatches the germline segment, possibly from a read error. The chain carries TRBV3-1 and TRBJ1-1; weak D call: TRBD1 (6 bases). CDR3 length: 15 residues. The germline CDR1 and CDR2 sequences are LGHDT and YNNKEL (reference sequence). The CDR3 loop is CASSKDRKGRTEAFF. CDR3 nucleotides: TGTGCCAGCAGCAAAGACAGGAAGGGGCGCACTGAAGCTTTCTTT.

Of note for this clonotype: The germline gene is not matched at one end of the junction; a read error may be the cause. The V call is TRBV20-1, the J call TRBJ2-5, with D possibly being TRBD1 or TRBD2 (6 bases each). The CDR3 runs to 12 residues. Germline-derived CDR1 and CDR2 are DFQATT and SNEGSKA (reference sequence). CDR3 sequence reads: CSAEGGQGTQYF. The CDR3 DNA reads TGCAGCGCCGAGGGGGGACAAGGGACCCAGTACTTC.

This clonotype was detected ten times or more. V and J are TRBV6-2 or TRBV6-3 and TRBJ2-1; 7 bases fit TRBD2. Germline CDR1 is MNHEY and CDR2 is SVGEGT. The CDR3 has 16 amino acids. J gave up 4 bases and V 6 bases, and 12 bases lay outside the gene matches. In DNA, the CDR3 is TGTGCCAGCAGCTTAGCCGGCGGGAGTTCTTACAATGAGCAGTTCTTC. Encoded protein: CASSLAGGSSYNEQFF.

This clonotype showed up just a few times. A junction boundary mismatches the germline segment, possibly from a read error. This rearrangement joins TRBV7-2 to TRBJ2-5, with 7 bases matching TRBD2. The V gene's germline CDR1 is SGHTA and CDR2 FQGNSA. The CDR3 contains 17 residues. The CDR3 loop is CASSLIGTTFLRETQYF. CDR3 sequence (DNA): TGTGCCAGCAGCTTGATCGGGACTACCTTCCTCCGAGAGACCCAGTACTTT.

This clonotype was picked up a small number of times. This chain uses TRBV7-2 with TRBJ1-5; unclear D gene. This CDR3 contains 13 residues. Germline CDR1 reads SGHTA; CDR2 reads FQGNSA. V was shortened by 5 bases and J by 4 bases, with 9 bases between the two germline ends. The CDR3 DNA reads as TGTGCCAGCAGCGCCGACGGAAATCAGCCCCAGCATTTT. Translated, it gives CASSADGNQPQHF.

A remark on this clonotype: Given a much more abundant clone one base away, this may be a read error. The chain uses TRBV10-3 and TRBJ2-7; weak D call: TRBD1 (6 bases). Trimming shortened V by 10 bases and J by 1 base, and 8 bases separated the two germline ends. The CDR3 covers 11 residues. The germline V gene has CDR1 ENHRY and CDR2 SYGVKD. In DNA form, the CDR3 reads TGTGCCAGCGGACAGTCCTACGAGCAGTACTTC. The encoded protein is CASGQSYEQYF.